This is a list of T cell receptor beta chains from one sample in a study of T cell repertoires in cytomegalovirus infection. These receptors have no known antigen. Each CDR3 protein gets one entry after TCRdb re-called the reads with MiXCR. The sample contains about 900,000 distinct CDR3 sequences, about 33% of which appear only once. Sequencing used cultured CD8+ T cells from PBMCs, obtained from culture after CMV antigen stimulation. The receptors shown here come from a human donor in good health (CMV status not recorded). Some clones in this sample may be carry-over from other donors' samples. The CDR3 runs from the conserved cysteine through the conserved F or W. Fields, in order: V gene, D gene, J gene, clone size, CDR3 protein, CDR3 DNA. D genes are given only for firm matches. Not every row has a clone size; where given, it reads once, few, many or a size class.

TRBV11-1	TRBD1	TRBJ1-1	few	CASSLGRAGGTEAFF	TGTGCCAGCAGCTTAGGCCGGGCAGGGGGGACTGAAGCTTTCTTT
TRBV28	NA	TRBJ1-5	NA	CASSLRFGGSSQPQHF	TGTGCCAGCAGTTTAAGGTTCGGGGGTTCTAGTCAGCCCCAGCATTTT
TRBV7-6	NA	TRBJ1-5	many	CASSLERAGNQPQHF	TGTGCCAGCAGCTTAGAACGGGCTGGAAATCAGCCCCAGCATTTT
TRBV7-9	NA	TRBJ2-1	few	CASSHPTGDGNNEQFF	TGTGCCAGCAGCCACCCCACCGGGGACGGGAACAATGAGCAGTTCTTC
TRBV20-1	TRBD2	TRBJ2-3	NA	CSARLAGMTDTQYF	TGCAGTGCTAGACTAGCGGGGATGACAGATACGCAGTATTTT
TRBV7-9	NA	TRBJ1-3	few	CASSFTSKLRTSGNTIYF	TGTGCCAGCAGCTTTACCTCTAAGCTAAGGACATCAGGAAACACCATATATTTT
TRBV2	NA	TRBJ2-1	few	CASSSDGKAYNEQFF	TGTGCCAGCAGTTCTGACGGCAAAGCGTACAATGAGCAGTTCTTC
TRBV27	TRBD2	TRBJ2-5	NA	CASSFSSGGNQETQYF	TGTGCCAGCAGTTTCTCGAGCGGGGGGAACCAAGAGACCCAGTACTTC
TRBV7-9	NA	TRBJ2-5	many	CASSPQQGGQGTQYF	TGTGCCAGCAGCCCCCAGCAGGGGGGGCAGGGGACCCAGTACTTC
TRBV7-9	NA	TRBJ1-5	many	CASSFGPGQPQHF	TGTGCCAGCAGCTTTGGTCCGGGCCAGCCCCAGCATTTT
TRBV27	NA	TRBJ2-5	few	CASSLLGPEETQYF	TGTGCCAGCAGTTTATTAGGCCCGGAAGAGACCCAGTACTTC
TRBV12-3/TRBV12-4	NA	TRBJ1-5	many	CASSPRNQPQHF	TGTGCCAGCAGTCCGCGAAATCAGCCCCAGCATTTT
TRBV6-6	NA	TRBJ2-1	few	CASSHDPFRVQDEQFF	TGTGCCAGCAGCCATGACCCCTTCAGGGTTCAGGATGAGCAGTTCTTC
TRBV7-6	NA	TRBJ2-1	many	CASSLVGGISSYNEQFF	TGTGCCAGCAGCTTAGTGGGCGGGATCAGCTCCTACAATGAGCAGTTCTTC
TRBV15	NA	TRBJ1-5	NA	CATSSGPNQPQHF	TGTGCCACCAGCTCCGGACCCAATCAGCCCCAGCATTTT